The 27 T cell receptor beta chains below were found in one sample sequenced in a study of cytomegalovirus exposure and HLA in healthy donors. The PCR had 60 Vbeta and 13 Jbeta primers. Clones were sequenced by immunoSEQ multiplex PCR, and TCRdb holds only the in-frame ones, with some missing. The data contain 150,000 to 180,000 clones, roughly 74% of them singletons. Source material: PBMCs. Receptors were obtained from a man aged 18 to 35 in good health and CMV-seronegative.

The chain couples TRBV5-8 to TRBJ1-1; D unclear. Germline V CDR1 and CDR2: SGHTS, YDEGEE. The CDR3 totals 12 residues. V lost 5 bases to trimming and J lost 3 bases, with 8 bases between them. The DNA for the CDR3 is TGTGCCAGCAGGGGAGGCTACACTGAAGCTTTCTTT. This encodes CASRGGYTEAFF.

This chain connects TRBV15 to TRBJ2-7, with a possible D match to TRBD1 (6 bases). The length of the CDR3 is 13 residues. Germline V lookup: CDR1 LNHNV, CDR2 YYDKDF (reference sequence). The V end was cut by 0 bases, the J end by 7 bases, with 10 bases between. This chain's CDR3 is CATSRDWGREQYV. CDR3 DNA: TGTGCCACCAGCAGAGATTGGGGGCGAGAGCAGTACGTC.

This clone was counted a few times. V gene TRBV4-1 combines with J gene TRBJ2-7; 12 bases are a match to TRBD2. The V and J ends lost 1 base and 4 bases, in that order; junction bases with no gene match: 5. The CDR3 runs 16 residues. Germline assignment: CDR1 MGHRA and CDR2 YSYEKL. The DNA for the CDR3 is TGCGCCAGCAGCCAAGGAACTAGCGGGGGGAAATACGAGCAGTACGTC. It specifies CASSQGTSGGKYEQYV.

This clone has only one observation. V is TRBV4-2 and J is TRBJ1-1; maybe TRBD1 (5 bases). The V end lost 0 bases, the J end lost 8 bases, and 19 bases lay between the germline ends. CDR3 length: 16 amino acids. Germline CDR1 is LGHNA and CDR2 is YNFKEQ. In DNA form, the CDR3 reads TGTGCCAGCAGCCAAGACCTGAGCGGGCAGGGCGAAGAAGCTTTCTTT. This codes for CASSQDLSGQGEEAFF.

This chain uses TRBV7-2 with TRBJ1-2, with a possible D match to TRBD1 (6 bases). Per germline, CDR1 SGHTA and CDR2 FQGNSA. CDR3 length equals 15 residues. V was clipped by 5 bases and J by 4 bases, with 17 bases between them. The CDR3 region is CASSPMGQASYGYTF. In DNA, the CDR3 is TGTGCCAGCAGCCCAATGGGACAAGCTAGCTATGGCTACACCTTC.

The rearrangement uses TRBV27 and TRBJ1-1; possible D gene TRBD1, 6 bases. This CDR3 is 15 amino acids long. V lost 5 bases, J lost 1 base, and 14 bases lay in between. Per germline, CDR1 MNHEY and CDR2 SMNVEV (reference sequence). CDR3 DNA: TGTGCCAGCAGTGTCGGACAGCTCCCGAACACTGAAGCTTTCTTT. Its translation: CASSVGQLPNTEAFF.

The V and J genes are TRBV6-5 and TRBJ1-2; TRBD1 is a possible D gene (6 bases). Germline V CDR1 and CDR2: MNHEY, SVGAGI. Trimming cost V 7 bases and J 5 bases, with 14 bases left between them. This CDR3 spans 13 amino acids. The CDR3 loop is CASTRGQSYGYTF. The CDR3 DNA sequence: TGTGCCAGCACCCGAGGACAGAGTTATGGCTACACCTTC.

The chain links TRBV6-5 to TRBJ1-6; no definite D call. Germline CDR1 MNHEY, CDR2 SVGAGI. The ends were cut back, 0 bases at V and 0 bases at J, with 6 bases in the middle. The CDR3 is 16 amino acids. The CDR3 coding sequence is TGTGCCAGCAGTTACTCTTCTAGCTCCTATAATTCACCCCTCCACTTT. The encoded protein is CASSYSSSSYNSPLHF.

This clone was detected once. V and J are TRBV6-5 and TRBJ1-1; D ambiguous. Germline CDR1 and CDR2: MNHEY and SVGAGI. Trimming pared 7 bases from V and 3 bases from J, leaving 18 bases between. CDR3 length: 15 residues. This CDR3 is CASTSREKGYTEAFF. The DNA of the CDR3 is TGTGCCAGCACTTCACGGGAGAAGGGTTACACTGAAGCTTTCTTT.

This rearrangement joins TRBV9 to TRBJ1-2, with a tentative D call TRBD1 (6 bases). Trimming shortened V by 2 bases and J by 7 bases, and 18 bases separated the two germline ends. The CDR3 is 15 amino acids. Germline CDR1 SGDLS, CDR2 YYNGEE. The chain's CDR3 is CASSVEGTLPRGYTF. DNA for the CDR3: TGTGCCAGCAGCGTCGAAGGGACACTACCCCGTGGCTACACCTTC.

On this clone itself: A read error may account for a junction end that differs from germline. The same CDR3 arises from other DNA sequences in this sample as well. The V gene is TRBV6-6, the J gene TRBJ2-5; D possibly corresponds to TRBD2 (6 bases). The length of the CDR3 is 15 residues. Germline V CDR1 and CDR2: MNHNY, SVGAGI (reference sequence). CDR3 residues: CASSPGGLLQETQYF. CDR3 in DNA: TGCGCCAGCAGTCCTGGGGGACTGCTCCAAGAGACCCAGTACTTC.

V is TRBV29-1 and J is TRBJ1-1, with TRBD1 identical over 10 bases. The CDR3 has 15 residues. Per germline, CDR1 SQVTM and CDR2 ANQGSEA. Trimming at V came to 4 bases and at J to 0 bases, leaving 5 bases not matched to a gene. Written as DNA, the CDR3 is TGCAGCGTTGCCCCGGGACAGGGGATGAACACTGAAGCTTTCTTT. This gives the protein CSVAPGQGMNTEAFF. Complete variable domain (other parts from reference TRBV29-1 and TRBJ1-1): SAVISQKPSRDICQRGTSLTIQCQVDSQVTMMFWYRQQPGQSLTLIATANQGSEATYESGFVIDKFPISRPNLTFSTLTVSNMSPEDSSIYLCSVAPGQGMNTEAFFGQGTRLTVV.

This clone was recorded a few times. The rearrangement uses TRBV2 and TRBJ2-7; D is perhaps TRBD1 (5 bases). CDR1 SNHLY and CDR2 FYNNEI come from the germline V gene. Trimming shortened V by 0 bases and J by 2 bases, and 14 bases separated the two germline ends. CDR3 size: 16 residues. The CDR3 nucleotides read TGTGCCAGCAGTGAAGCCCCGGCAGGGTATCCCTACGAGCAGTACGTC. Translation: CASSEAPAGYPYEQYV.

This chain uses TRBV28 with TRBJ1-4; D unclear. Germline V gene sequence: CDR1 MDHEN, CDR2 SYDVKM. Trimming shortened V by 3 bases and J by 0 bases, and 11 bases separated the two germline ends. The CDR3 has 16 amino acids. DNA for the CDR3: TGTGCCAGCAGTTTGTCTTTAGCCACAACTAATGAAAAACTGTTTTTT. Translated, it gives CASSLSLATTNEKLFF.

The V gene is TRBV7-2, the J gene TRBJ1-1; D unresolved. The CDR3 is 13 amino acids. The V and J ends lost 5 bases and 0 bases respectively, with 7 bases between them. Per the germline V gene, CDR1 is SGHTA and CDR2 is FQGNSA. CDR3 protein: CASSPHMNTEAFF. The CDR3 DNA reads as TGTGCCAGCAGCCCCCACATGAACACTGAAGCTTTCTTT.

The sample holds a few counts of this clone. This chain joins TRBV5-1 and TRBJ1-1, with 10 bases lining up with TRBD1. The trim removed 5 bases at V and 2 bases at J, leaving 3 bases unmatched. The CDR3 length is 14 residues. Germline CDR1 SGHRS, CDR2 YFSETQ. The CDR3 protein is CASSWDRGNTEAFF. CDR3 coding DNA: TGCGCCAGCAGTTGGGACAGGGGCAACACTGAAGCTTTCTTT.

This chain connects TRBV5-1 to TRBJ1-1, with 8 bases fitting TRBD1. The junction had 8 bases not matched to a gene; V was cut back by 4 bases and J by 0 bases. Germline-derived CDR1 and CDR2 are SGHRS and YFSETQ. This CDR3 contains 16 residues. CDR3 sequence reads: CASSTRTGLMNTEAFF. The CDR3 region has the DNA TGCGCCAGCAGCACCCGGACAGGGCTTATGAACACTGAAGCTTTCTTT.

J is TRBJ2-5 and V is TRBV11-2, with TRBD1 matching 7 bases. With V trimmed by 5 bases and J by 0 bases, 9 bases remained unmatched. The CDR3 is made up of 16 amino acids. The germline gives CDR1 SGHAT, CDR2 FQNNGV. In DNA form, the CDR3 reads TGTGCCAGCAGCAGAGGACAGGACCGGTACCAAGAGACCCAGTACTTC. It codes for CASSRGQDRYQETQYF.

The chain carries TRBV5-1 and TRBJ1-4; no clear D gene. Per germline, CDR1 SGHRS and CDR2 YFSETQ. This CDR3 comprises 14 residues. V lost 1 base and J 4 bases, leaving 8 bases between the germline ends. CDR3 sequence reads: CASSLNPVNEKLFF. In DNA form, the CDR3 reads TGCGCCAGCAGCTTGAATCCGGTTAATGAAAAACTGTTTTTT.

The chain couples TRBV10-2 to TRBJ1-6; D is perhaps TRBD1 (6 bases). This CDR3 has 16 amino acids. V was pared by 0 bases and J by 9 bases, with 15 bases between. Germline CDR1 WSHSY, CDR2 SAAADI. Here the CDR3 reads CASSESGTHYGSPLHF. CDR3 in DNA: TGCGCCAGCAGTGAGTCAGGGACACATTATGGTTCACCCCTCCACTTT.

J is TRBJ1-6 and V is TRBV27, with 8 bases aligning to TRBD1. V was clipped by 3 bases and J by 13 bases; unmatched bases: 2. CDR3 length equals 12 residues. The germline V gene encodes CDR1 MNHEY and CDR2 SMNVEV (reference sequence). CDR3: CASSLTGAPLHF. CDR3 DNA sequence: TGTGCCAGCAGTTTGACAGGGGCGCCCCTCCACTTT.

The chain recombines TRBV19 with TRBJ1-1; tentative D call: TRBD1 (6 bases). This CDR3 has 13 amino acids. V lost 6 bases and J lost 4, with 12 bases in between. Per the germline V gene, CDR1 is LNHDA and CDR2 is SQIVND (reference sequence). The CDR3 DNA sequence: TGTGCCAGTAGCCGAGGGGGAAGCACTGAAGCTTTCTTT. Translated, it gives CASSRGGSTEAFF.

This clone was counted a few times. This rearrangement joins TRBV11-2 to TRBJ1-2, with a weak D call TRBD1 (6 bases). The germline CDR1 and CDR2 sequences are SGHAT and FQNNGV. The germline V and J ends were trimmed by 2 bases and 1 base, with 14 bases remaining between them. This CDR3 has 16 residues. Here the CDR3 DNA reads TGTGCCAGCAGCTTAATGGGGGCCGGCGTTAACTATGGCTACACCTTC. Encoded protein: CASSLMGAGVNYGYTF.

The V gene is TRBV10-3, the J gene TRBJ1-6; D unresolved. This CDR3 contains 13 residues. Trimming took off 4 bases at V and 15 bases at J, with 16 bases between the two ends. Germline CDR1 is ENHRY and CDR2 is SYGVKD. CDR3 residues: CAISGLTESLLHF. CDR3 bases: TGTGCCATCAGTGGGCTTACGGAGAGTCTCCTCCACTTT.

V usage is TRBV5-4 and J usage is TRBJ2-5, with a possible D match to TRBD2 (5 bases). This CDR3 has 13 residues. Per germline, CDR1 SGHNT and CDR2 YYREEE (reference sequence). Trimming cost V 6 bases and J 3 bases, with 12 bases left between them. In nucleotides, the CDR3 is TGTGCCAGCACCAGGCCGGGAAAAGAGACCCAGTACTTC. Translating it yields CASTRPGKETQYF.

The chain combines TRBV10-3 with TRBJ1-3, with a tentative D call TRBD1 (5 bases). Per germline, CDR1 ENHRY and CDR2 SYGVKD. Trimming shortened V by 5 bases and J by 0 bases, and 8 bases separated the two germline ends. The CDR3 totals 14 residues. CDR3 amino acids: CAISSGISGNTIYF. The DNA for the CDR3 is TGTGCCATCAGTTCAGGGATCTCTGGAAACACCATATATTTT.

In DNA, the CDR3 is TGTGCCAGTTGGTCAACAGGGGCCAGTGGGCGAAACACCATATATTTT. This translates into CASWSTGASGRNTIYF. The chain recombines TRBV19 with TRBJ1-3; 7 bases match TRBD1. CDR3 length: 16 amino acids. V shed 8 bases, J shed 5 bases, and the junction held 15 bases outside the gene matches. Per the germline V gene, CDR1 is LNHDA and CDR2 is SQIVND (reference sequence). Using reference TRBV19 and TRBJ1-3 for the parts outside the CDR3, the full variable domain is DGGITQSPKYLFRKEGQNVTLSCEQNLNHDAMYWYRQDPGQGLRLIYYSQIVNDFQKGDIAEGYSVSREKKESFPLTVTSAQKNPTAFYLCASWSTGASGRNTIYFGEGSWLTVV.